This T cell receptor beta chain was identified during a study of blood T cells in healthy people across ages. Study-wide findings and caveats: Per-million-T-cell TCR beta diversity fell roughly linearly with age.

Germline V lookup: CDR1 MNHEY, CDR2 SVGAGI. This CDR3 has 15 amino acids. The V gene lost 6 bases and the J gene lost 0 bases, with 12 bases spanning the gap. It was with a sample-barcoded 5' primer and a J-beta primer mix that a second PCR of about 6 to 12 cycles was run. TCRdb called the 5' RACE reads again in MiXCR, with one record for every CDR3 protein. The sample shows roughly 500,000 distinct CDR3 sequences, less than 25% of them seen only once. In regard to this clonotype: Antigen specificity is unknown.

These sequences were also reported in another study, on T cells of mothers and their children.

The chain combines TRBV6-5 with TRBJ1-5; the D gene is possibly TRBD1 (5 bases). This receptor was taken from a boy aged 5-17 years in good health. The sample taken for sequencing was blood. DNA for the CDR3: TGTGCCAGCAGGCCCGGGGGGGATAGCAATCAGCCCCAGCATTTT. This encodes CASRPGGDSNQPQHF.